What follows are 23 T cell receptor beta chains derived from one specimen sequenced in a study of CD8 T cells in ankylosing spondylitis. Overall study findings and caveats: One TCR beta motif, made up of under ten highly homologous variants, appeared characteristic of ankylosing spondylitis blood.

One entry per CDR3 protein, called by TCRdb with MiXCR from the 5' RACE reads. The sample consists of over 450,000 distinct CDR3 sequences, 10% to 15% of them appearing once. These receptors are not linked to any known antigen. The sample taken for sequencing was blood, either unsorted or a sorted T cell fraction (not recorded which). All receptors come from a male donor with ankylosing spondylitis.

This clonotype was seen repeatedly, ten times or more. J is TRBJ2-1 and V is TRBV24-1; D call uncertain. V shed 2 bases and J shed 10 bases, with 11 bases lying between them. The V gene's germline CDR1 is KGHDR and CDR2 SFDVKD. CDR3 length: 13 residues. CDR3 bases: TGTGCCACCAGTGATTCGGACGGACCGGAGCAGTTCTTC. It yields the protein CATSDSDGPEQFF.

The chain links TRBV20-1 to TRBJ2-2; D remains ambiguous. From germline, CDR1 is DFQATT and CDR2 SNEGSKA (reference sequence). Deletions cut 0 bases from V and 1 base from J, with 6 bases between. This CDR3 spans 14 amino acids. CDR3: CSARETRNTGELFF. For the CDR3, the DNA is TGCAGTGCTAGAGAGACACGGAACACCGGGGAGCTGTTTTTT.

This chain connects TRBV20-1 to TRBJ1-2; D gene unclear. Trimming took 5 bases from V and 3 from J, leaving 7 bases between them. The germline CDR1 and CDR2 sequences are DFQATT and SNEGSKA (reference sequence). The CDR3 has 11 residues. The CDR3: CSAPIDYGYTF. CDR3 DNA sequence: TGCAGTGCTCCGATCGACTATGGCTACACCTTC.

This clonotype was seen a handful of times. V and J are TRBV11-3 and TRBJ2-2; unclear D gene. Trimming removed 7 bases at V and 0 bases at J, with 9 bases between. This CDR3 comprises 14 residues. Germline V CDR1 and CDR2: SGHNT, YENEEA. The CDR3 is CASTDKTNTGELFF. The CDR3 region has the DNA TGTGCCAGCACTGACAAGACGAACACCGGGGAGCTGTTTTTT.

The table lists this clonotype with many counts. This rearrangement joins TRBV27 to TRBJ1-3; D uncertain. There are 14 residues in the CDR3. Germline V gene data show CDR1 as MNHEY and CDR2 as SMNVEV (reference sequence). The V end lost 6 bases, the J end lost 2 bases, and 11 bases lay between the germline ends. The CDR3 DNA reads TGTGCCAGCAGCTCCCGATCTACTGGAAACACCATATATTTT. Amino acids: CASSSRSTGNTIYF.

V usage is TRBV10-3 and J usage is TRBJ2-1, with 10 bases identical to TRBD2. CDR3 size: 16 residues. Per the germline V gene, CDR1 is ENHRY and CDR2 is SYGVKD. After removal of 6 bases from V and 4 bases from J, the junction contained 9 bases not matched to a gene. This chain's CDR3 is CAIRGSSGSPYNEQFF. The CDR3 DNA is TGTGCCATCAGGGGCTCTAGCGGGAGCCCTTACAATGAGCAGTTCTTC.

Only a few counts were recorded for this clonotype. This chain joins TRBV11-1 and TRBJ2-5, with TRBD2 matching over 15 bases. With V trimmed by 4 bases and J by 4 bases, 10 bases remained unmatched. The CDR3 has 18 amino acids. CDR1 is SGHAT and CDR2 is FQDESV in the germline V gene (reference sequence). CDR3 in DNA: TGTGCCAGCAGCTCAGCGGTACCGGGACTAGCGGGAGGAGAGACCCAGTACTTC. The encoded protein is CASSSAVPGLAGGETQYF.

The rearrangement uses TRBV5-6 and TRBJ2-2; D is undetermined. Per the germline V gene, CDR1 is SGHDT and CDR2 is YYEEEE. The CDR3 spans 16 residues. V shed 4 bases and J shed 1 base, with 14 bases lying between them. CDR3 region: CASSPLESWNTGELFF. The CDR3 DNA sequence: TGTGCCAGCAGCCCGCTAGAGTCTTGGAACACCGGGGAGCTGTTTTTT.

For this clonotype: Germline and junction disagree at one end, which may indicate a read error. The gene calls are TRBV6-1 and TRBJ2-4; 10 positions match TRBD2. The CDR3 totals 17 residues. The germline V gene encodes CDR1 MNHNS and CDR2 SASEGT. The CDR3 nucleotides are TGTGCCATCAGTAAAGCGGGAGGGCGGATAGCCAAAAACATTCAGTACTTC. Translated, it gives CAISKAGGRIAKNIQYF.

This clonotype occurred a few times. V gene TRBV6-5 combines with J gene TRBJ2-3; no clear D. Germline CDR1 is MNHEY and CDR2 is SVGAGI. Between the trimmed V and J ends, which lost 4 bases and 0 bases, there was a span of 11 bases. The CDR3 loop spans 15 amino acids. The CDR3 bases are TGTGCCAGCAGTTCTTTTTTCGGGAGCACAGATACGCAGTATTTT. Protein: CASSSFFGSTDTQYF.

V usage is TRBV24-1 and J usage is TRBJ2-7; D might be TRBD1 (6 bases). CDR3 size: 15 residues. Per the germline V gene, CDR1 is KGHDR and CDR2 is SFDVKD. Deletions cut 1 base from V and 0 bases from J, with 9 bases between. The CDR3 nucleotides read TGTGCCACCAGTGATTTAAGGACAGACTCCTACGAGCAGTACGTC. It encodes CATSDLRTDSYEQYV.

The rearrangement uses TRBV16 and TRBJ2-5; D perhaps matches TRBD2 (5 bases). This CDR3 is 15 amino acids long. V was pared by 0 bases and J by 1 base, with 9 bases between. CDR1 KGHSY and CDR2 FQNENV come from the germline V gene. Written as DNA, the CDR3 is TGTGCCAGCAGCCAATCGGTAGAGGGCCAAGAGACCCAGTACTTC. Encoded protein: CASSQSVEGQETQYF.

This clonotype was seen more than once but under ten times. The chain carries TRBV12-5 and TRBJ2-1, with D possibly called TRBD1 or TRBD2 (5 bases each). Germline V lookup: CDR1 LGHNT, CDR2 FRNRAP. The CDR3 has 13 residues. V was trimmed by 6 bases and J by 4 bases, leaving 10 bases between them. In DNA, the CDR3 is TGTGCTAGTGGAGCAGGGAGATACAATGAGCAGTTCTTC. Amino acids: CASGAGRYNEQFF.

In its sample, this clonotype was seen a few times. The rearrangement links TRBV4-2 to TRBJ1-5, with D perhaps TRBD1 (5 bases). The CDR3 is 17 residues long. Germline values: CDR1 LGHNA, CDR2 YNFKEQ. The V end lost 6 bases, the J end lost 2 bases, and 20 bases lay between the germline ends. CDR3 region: CASRPNAGPSGNQPQHF. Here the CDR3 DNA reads TGTGCCAGCAGACCCAACGCGGGACCTAGCGGCAATCAGCCCCAGCATTTT.

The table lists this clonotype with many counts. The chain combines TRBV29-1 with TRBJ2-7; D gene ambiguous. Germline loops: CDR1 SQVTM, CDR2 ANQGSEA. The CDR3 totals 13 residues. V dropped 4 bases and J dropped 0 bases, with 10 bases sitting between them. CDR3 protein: CSVVYTGSYEQYF. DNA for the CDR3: TGCAGCGTTGTGTACACCGGCTCCTACGAGCAGTACTTC.

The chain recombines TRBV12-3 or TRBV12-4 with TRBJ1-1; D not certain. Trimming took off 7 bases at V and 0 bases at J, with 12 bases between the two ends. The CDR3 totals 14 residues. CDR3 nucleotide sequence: TGTGCCAGCACTCTGGACGGATTGAACACTGAAGCTTTCTTT. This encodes CASTLDGLNTEAFF.

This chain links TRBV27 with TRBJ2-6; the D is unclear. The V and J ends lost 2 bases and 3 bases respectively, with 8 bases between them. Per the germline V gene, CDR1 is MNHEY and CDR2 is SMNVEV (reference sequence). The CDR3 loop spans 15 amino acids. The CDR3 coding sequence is TGTGCCAGCAGTTTAAGTACCCGTGGGGCCAACGTCCTGACTTTC. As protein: CASSLSTRGANVLTF.

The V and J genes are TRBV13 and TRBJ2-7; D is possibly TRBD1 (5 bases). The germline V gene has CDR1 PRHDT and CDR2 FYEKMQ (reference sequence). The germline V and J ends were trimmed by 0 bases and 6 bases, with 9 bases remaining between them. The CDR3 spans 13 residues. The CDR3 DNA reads TGTGCCAGCAGCTTAGGCAGGGCGGCCGAGCAGTACGTC. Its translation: CASSLGRAAEQYV.

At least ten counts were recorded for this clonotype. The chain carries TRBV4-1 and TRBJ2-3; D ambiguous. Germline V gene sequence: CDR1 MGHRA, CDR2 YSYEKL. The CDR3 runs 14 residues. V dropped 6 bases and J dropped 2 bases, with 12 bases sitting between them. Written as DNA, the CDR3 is TGCGCCAGCAGTCTTATAAAAGACACAGATACGCAGTATTTT. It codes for CASSLIKDTDTQYF.

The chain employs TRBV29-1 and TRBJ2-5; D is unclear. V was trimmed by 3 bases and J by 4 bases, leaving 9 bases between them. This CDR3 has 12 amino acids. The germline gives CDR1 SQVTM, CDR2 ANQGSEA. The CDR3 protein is CSVDALGETQYF. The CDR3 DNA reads TGCAGCGTTGATGCTCTAGGAGAGACCCAGTACTTC.

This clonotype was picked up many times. This chain's CDR3 is CASSLAGRYNEQFF. The DNA of the CDR3 is TGTGCCAGCAGCTTAGCGGGCAGATACAATGAGCAGTTCTTC. The chain is built from TRBV11-2 and TRBJ2-1; D ambiguous. The CDR3 consists of 14 residues. V gave up 1 base and J gave up 4 bases, with 8 bases separating them. Germline V gene lookup returns CDR1 SGHAT and CDR2 FQNNGV.

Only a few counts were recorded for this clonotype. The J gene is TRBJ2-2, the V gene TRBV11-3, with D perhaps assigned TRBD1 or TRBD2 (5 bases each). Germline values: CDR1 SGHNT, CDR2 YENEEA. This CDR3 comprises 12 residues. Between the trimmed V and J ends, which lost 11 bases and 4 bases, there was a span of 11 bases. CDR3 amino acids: CAGGYGTGELFF. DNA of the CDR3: TGTGCCGGGGGTTATGGCACCGGGGAGCTGTTTTTT.

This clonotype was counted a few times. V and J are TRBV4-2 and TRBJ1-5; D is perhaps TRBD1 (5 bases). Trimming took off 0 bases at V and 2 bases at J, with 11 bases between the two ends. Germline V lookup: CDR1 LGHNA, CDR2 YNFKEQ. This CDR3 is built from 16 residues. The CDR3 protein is CASSQEGLEGNQPQHF. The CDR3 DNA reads TGTGCCAGCAGCCAAGAGGGACTGGAGGGCAATCAGCCCCAGCATTTT.